The text below deals with one T cell receptor beta chain. Sequenced by immunoSEQ multiplex PCR; TCRdb stores in-frame clones only, minus some. Of about 170,000 clones listed, roughly 90% are singletons. This entry belongs to a study of control samples from healthy donors and cancer patients. The TCR comes from a man aged 25 to 40 in good health. Sequencing was done on a sample of blood.

The chain's CDR3 is CASGLGEGRVETQYF. The CDR3, as DNA: TGTGCTAGTGGTCTGGGGGAGGGCCGGGTGGAGACCCAGTACTTC. The rearrangement joins TRBV12-5 to TRBJ2-5; 7 nucleotides agree with TRBD2. With V trimmed by 5 bases and J by 5 bases, 11 bases remained unmatched. In germline, CDR1 is LGHNT, CDR2 FRNRAP. The CDR3 length is 15 residues.